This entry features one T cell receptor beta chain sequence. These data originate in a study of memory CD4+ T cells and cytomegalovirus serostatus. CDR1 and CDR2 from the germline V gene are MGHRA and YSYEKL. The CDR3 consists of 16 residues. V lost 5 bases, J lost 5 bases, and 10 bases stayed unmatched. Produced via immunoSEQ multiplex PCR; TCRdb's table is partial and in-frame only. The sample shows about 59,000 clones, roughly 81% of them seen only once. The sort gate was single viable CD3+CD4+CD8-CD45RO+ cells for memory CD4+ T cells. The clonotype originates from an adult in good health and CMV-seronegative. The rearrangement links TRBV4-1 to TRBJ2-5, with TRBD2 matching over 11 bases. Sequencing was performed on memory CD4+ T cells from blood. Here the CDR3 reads CASSANSGRGAETQYF. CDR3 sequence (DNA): TGCGCCAGCAGCGCGAATAGCGGGAGGGGTGCTGAGACCCAGTACTTC.